This TCR beta chain stems from a study of OX40 agonist ivuxolimab in advanced cancers. The germline V gene encodes CDR1 SGHDT and CDR2 YYEEEE. The J segment lost 2 bases and the V segment lost 0 bases, leaving 6 bases of the junction unmatched. CDR3 length equals 17 residues. Repertoires were generated with immunoSEQ multiplex PCR, while TCRdb's copy carries only in-frame clones and drops some. The sample contains around 70,000 clones, approximately 80% of which appear only once. Material: CD4+ or CD8+ T cells sorted from blood, obtained in a trial of the OX40 agonist ivuxolimab. The rearrangement uses TRBV5-6 and TRBJ2-3, with 10 bases fitting TRBD2. The TCR was taken from an adult with an advanced solid tumor such as melanoma, head and neck, liver or kidney cancer. The CDR3, as DNA: TGTGCCAGCAGCTTGGAACTAGCGGGGCCTTACACAGATACGCAGTATTTT. Residues: CASSLELAGPYTDTQYF. The whole variable domain, remainder taken from reference TRBV5-6 and TRBJ2-3, is DAGVTQSPTHLIKTRGQQVTLRCSPKSGHDTVSWYQQALGQGPQFIFQYYEEEERQRGNFPDRFSGHQFPNYSSELNVNALLLGDSALYLCASSLELAGPYTDTQYFGPGTRLTVL.